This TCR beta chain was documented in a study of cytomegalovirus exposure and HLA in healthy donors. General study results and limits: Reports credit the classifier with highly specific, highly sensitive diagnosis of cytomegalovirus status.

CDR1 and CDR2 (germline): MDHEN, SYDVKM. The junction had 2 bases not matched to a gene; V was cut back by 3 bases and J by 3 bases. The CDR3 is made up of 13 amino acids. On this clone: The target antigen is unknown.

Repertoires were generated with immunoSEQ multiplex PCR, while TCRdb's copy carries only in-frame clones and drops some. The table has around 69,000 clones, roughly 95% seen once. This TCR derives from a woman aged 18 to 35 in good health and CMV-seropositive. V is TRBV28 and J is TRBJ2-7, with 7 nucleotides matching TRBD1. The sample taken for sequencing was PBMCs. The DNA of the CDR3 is TGTGCCAGCAGTTTGGGACAGCACTACGAGCAGTACTTC. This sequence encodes CASSLGQHYEQYF.